These 11 T cell receptor beta chains were sequenced from one sample in a study of cytomegalovirus exposure and HLA in healthy donors. 13 Jbeta primers and 60 Vbeta primers were used for the PCR. Sequencing used immunoSEQ multiplex PCR; TCRdb keeps in-frame clones, though not all of them. There are more than 95,000 clones in the sample; 75% to 90% occur only once, and 15% to 20% lies in the top ten. The sample taken for sequencing was PBMCs. These receptors were taken from a man aged 18 to 30 in good health and CMV-seropositive.

The rearrangement uses TRBV6-4 and TRBJ2-1, with 14 bases aligning to TRBD2. V lost 8 bases, J lost 5 bases, and 5 bases stayed unmatched. In germline, CDR1 is MRHNA, CDR2 SNTAGT. The CDR3 sequence is 15 residues long. The CDR3 DNA sequence: TGTGCCAGCCCGAGGACTAGCGGGGGGAACAATGAGCAGTTCTTC. It encodes CASPRTSGGNNEQFF.

This rearrangement joins TRBV6-1 to TRBJ2-1, with D possibly matching TRBD2 (6 bases). V lost 4 bases and J lost 6, with 19 bases in between. Germline V gene data show CDR1 as MNHNS and CDR2 as SASEGT. This CDR3 has 16 amino acids. This CDR3 reads CASSGPAGKGINEQFF. CDR3 DNA sequence: TGTGCCAGCAGTGGGCCGGCGGGGAAGGGCATCAATGAGCAGTTCTTC.

This clone came up a few times. V and J are TRBV10-3 and TRBJ1-2, with TRBD1 matching over 8 bases. Germline V gene data show CDR1 as ENHRY and CDR2 as SYGVKD. The CDR3 spans 16 residues. V was pared by 0 bases and J by 0 bases, with 3 bases of the junction left unmatched. The CDR3 loop is CAISESWTGTNYGYTF. The CDR3 DNA follows: TGTGCCATCAGTGAGTCGTGGACAGGGACTAACTATGGCTACACCTTC.

The rearrangement uses TRBV7-6 and TRBJ1-4; 9 nucleotides align to TRBD1. The CDR3 spans 14 residues. V shed 7 bases and J 7 bases; nucleotides not matched to a gene: 7. Germline CDR1 reads SGHVS; CDR2 reads FNYEAQ. The CDR3 nucleotides read TGTGCCAGCACCCGAGGGACAGGGAGTGAAAAACTGTTTTTT. It translates to CASTRGTGSEKLFF.

This chain connects TRBV5-5 to TRBJ1-4; a weak D match, TRBD1 (6 bases). Trimming stripped 0 bases from V and 0 bases from J, with 15 bases between. Germline assignment: CDR1 SGHKS and CDR2 YYEKEE (reference sequence). CDR3 length equals 18 residues. The DNA of the CDR3 is TGTGCCAGCAGCTTGGGAAGGGGGTCTTCTTCAACTAATGAAAAACTGTTTTTT. Translation gives CASSLGRGSSSTNEKLFF.

The CDR3 spells CASSIVNRENTEAFF. Here the CDR3 DNA reads TGTGCCAGTAGTATTGTTAACAGGGAGAACACTGAAGCTTTCTTT. The gene calls are TRBV19 and TRBJ1-1, with TRBD1 as a possible D gene (6 bases). Germline V gives CDR1 LNHDA, CDR2 SQIVND (reference sequence). CDR3 length: 15 amino acids. The germline V and J ends were trimmed by 3 bases and 1 base, with 12 bases remaining between them.

The chain is built from TRBV5-6 and TRBJ2-3; D gene unclear. V lost 3 bases and J 0 bases, leaving 11 bases between the germline ends. The CDR3 sequence is 15 residues long. From germline, CDR1 is SGHDT and CDR2 YYEEEE. CDR3 nucleotides: TGTGCCAGCAGCTCCCTGACGAGGAGCACAGATACGCAGTATTTT. Translating gives CASSSLTRSTDTQYF.

CDR3 loop: CASSPDYRRQYF. The CDR3 DNA sequence: TGTGCCAGCAGTCCCGACTATCGAAGGCAGTATTTT. The genes are TRBV6-5 and TRBJ2-3; a possible D gene is TRBD2 (5 bases). V was cut by 5 bases and J by 11 bases, with 14 bases left in between. The V gene's germline CDR1 is MNHEY and CDR2 SVGAGI. The CDR3 extends over 12 amino acids.

This chain joins TRBV11-2 and TRBJ2-2, with D possibly matching TRBD2 (5 bases). The V and J ends lost 3 bases and 0 bases respectively, with 11 bases between them. CDR1 and CDR2 (germline): SGHAT, FQNNGV. This CDR3 comprises 16 residues. CDR3: CASSLGRNTNTGELFF. In DNA, the CDR3 is TGTGCCAGCAGCTTGGGGAGAAACACGAACACCGGGGAGCTGTTTTTT.

Remarks on this clone: No conserved phenylalanine or tryptophan is present at the end of the CDR3, so a read error is the likely explanation. This chain uses TRBV10-2 with TRBJ1-2, with D tentatively TRBD1 (5 bases). V gave up 0 bases and J gave up 4 bases, with 9 bases separating them. Germline CDR1 WSHSY, CDR2 SAAADI. CDR3 length: 14 residues. The CDR3 protein is CASSESGRPYGYTL. CDR3 nucleotides: TGCGCCAGCAGTGAGTCGGGGCGCCCCTATGGCTACACCCTC.

The V and J genes are TRBV2 and TRBJ1-2; D unclear. V lost 9 bases to trimming and J lost 3 bases, with 20 bases between them. This CDR3 is 15 amino acids long. CDR1 SNHLY and CDR2 FYNNEI come from the germline V gene. The CDR3 region is CARASQEDLYYGYTF. The CDR3 DNA reads TGTGCCAGGGCGTCGCAGGAAGACCTGTACTATGGCTACACCTTC.